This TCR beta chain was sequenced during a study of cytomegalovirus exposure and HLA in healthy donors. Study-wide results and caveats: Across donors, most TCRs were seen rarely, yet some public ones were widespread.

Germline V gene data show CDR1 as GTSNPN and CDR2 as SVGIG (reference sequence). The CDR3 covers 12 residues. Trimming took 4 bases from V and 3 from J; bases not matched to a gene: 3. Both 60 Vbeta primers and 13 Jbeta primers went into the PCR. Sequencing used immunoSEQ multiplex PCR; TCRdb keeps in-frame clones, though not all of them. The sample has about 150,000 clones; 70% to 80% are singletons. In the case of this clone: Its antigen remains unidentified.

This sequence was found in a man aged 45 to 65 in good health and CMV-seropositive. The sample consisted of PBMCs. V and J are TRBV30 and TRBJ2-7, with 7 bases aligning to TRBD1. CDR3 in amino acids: CAWTTGDYEQYF. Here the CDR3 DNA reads TGTGCCTGGACTACAGGGGACTACGAGCAGTACTTC.